This T cell receptor (beta chain) is from a study of Ad26.COV2.S vaccination and SARS-CoV-2 variants. This sample's treatment: around 19 received Ad26.COV2.S at low or high dose, single or two shots; 5 received placebo; per-sample allocation not given. Each sample was drawn 63 days after the first injection (of vaccine or placebo). The assay was immunoSEQ multiplex PCR, and TCRdb's table has in-frame clones only and misses some. This sample has some 480,000 clones, with 70% to 90% found just once. Trimming shortened V by 5 bases and J by 1 base, and 9 bases separated the two germline ends. CDR1 is MNHEY, CDR2 SVGAGI, per germline. This CDR3 is 14 amino acids long.

The clonotype was recovered from a person aged 18 to 65 who received the Ad26.COV2.S COVID-19 vaccine or a placebo. Sequencing used peripheral blood, obtained in a trial of Ad26.COV2.S vaccine versus placebo. The rearrangement joins TRBV6-5 to TRBJ1-3; D possibly corresponds to TRBD1 (6 bases). CDR3 sequence reads: CASSPDRSGNTIYF. The CDR3 DNA is TGTGCCAGCAGTCCTGACAGGTCTGGAAACACCATATATTTT.